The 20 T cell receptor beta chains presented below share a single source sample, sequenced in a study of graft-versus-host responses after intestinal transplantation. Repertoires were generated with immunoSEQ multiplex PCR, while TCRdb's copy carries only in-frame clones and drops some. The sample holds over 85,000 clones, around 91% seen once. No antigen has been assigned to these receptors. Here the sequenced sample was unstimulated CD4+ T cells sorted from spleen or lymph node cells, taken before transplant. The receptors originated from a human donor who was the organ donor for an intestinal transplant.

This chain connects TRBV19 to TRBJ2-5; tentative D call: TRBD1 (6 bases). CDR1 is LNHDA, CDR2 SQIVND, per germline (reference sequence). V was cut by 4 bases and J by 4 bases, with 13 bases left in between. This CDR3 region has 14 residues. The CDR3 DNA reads TGTGCCAGTAGTAAAAGGGGCAGGGGAGAGACCCAGTACTTC. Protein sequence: CASSKRGRGETQYF.

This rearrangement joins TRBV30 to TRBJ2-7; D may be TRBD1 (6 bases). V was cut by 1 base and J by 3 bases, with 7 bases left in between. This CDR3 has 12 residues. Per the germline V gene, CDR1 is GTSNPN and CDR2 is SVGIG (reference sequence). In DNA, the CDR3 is TGTGCCTGGAGTGAACAGGGCTACGAGCAGTACTTC. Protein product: CAWSEQGYEQYF.

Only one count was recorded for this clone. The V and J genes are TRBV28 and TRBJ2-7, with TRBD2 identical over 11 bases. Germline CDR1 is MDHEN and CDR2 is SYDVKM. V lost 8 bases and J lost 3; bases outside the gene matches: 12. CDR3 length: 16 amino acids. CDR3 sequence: CASGLAGGPGNYEQYF. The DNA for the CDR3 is TGTGCCAGCGGCTTAGCGGGGGGGCCGGGTAACTACGAGCAGTACTTC. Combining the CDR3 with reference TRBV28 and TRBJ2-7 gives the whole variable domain DVKVTQSSRYLVKRTGEKVFLECVQDMDHENMFWYRQDPGLGLRLIYFSYDVKMKEKGDIPEGYSVSREKKERFSLILESASTNQTSMYLCASGLAGGPGNYEQYFGPGTRLTVT.

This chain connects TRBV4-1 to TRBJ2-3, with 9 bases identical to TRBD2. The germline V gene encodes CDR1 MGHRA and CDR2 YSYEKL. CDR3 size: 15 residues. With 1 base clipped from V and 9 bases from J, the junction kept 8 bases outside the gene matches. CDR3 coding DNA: TGCGCCAGCAGCCAAGTCGCGGGGGGGTTTGGAACGCAGTATTTT. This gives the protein CASSQVAGGFGTQYF.

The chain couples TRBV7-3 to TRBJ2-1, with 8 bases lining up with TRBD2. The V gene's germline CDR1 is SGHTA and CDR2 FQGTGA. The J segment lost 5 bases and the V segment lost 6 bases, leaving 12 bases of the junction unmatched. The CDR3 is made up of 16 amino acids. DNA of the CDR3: TGTGCCAGCAGTATCCCGGGGCTAGCGGGTGACAATGAGCAGTTCTTC. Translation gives CASSIPGLAGDNEQFF.

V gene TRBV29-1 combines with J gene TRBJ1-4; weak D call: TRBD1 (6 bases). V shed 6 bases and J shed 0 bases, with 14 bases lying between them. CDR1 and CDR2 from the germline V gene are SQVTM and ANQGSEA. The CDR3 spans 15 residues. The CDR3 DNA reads TGCAGCGTCTCACAGACAGGAGCAACTAATGAAAAACTGTTTTTT. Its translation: CSVSQTGATNEKLFF.

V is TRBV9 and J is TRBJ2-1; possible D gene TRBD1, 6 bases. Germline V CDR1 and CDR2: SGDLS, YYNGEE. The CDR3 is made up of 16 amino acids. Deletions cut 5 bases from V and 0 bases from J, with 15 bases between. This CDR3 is CASSETGQSSYNEQFF. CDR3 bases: TGTGCCAGCAGTGAGACTGGACAGAGCTCCTACAATGAGCAGTTCTTC.

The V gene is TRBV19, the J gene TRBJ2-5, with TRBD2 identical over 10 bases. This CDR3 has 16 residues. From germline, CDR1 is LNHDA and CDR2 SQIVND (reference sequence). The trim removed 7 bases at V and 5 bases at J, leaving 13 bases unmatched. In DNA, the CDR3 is TGTGCCAGTAAATCTAGCGGGGGCTTAAGCTTGGAGACCCAGTACTTC. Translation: CASKSSGGLSLETQYF.

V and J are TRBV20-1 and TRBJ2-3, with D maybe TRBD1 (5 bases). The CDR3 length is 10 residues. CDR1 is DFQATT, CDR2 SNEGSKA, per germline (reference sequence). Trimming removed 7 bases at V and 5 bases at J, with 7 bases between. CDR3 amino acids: CSVGRDTQYF. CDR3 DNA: TGCAGTGTGGGGCGAGATACGCAGTATTTT.

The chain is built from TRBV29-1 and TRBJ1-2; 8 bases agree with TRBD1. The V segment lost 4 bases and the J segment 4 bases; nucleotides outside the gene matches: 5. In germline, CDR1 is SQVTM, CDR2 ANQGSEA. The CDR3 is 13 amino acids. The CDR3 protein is CSVVTGGPYGYTF. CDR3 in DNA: TGCAGCGTTGTAACAGGGGGACCCTATGGCTACACCTTC.

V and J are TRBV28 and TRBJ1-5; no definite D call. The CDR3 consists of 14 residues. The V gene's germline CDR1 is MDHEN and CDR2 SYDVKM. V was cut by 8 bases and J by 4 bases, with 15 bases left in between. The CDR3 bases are TGTGCCAGCGGGGTTAGGAGGGTTAATCAGCCCCAGCATTTT. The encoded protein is CASGVRRVNQPQHF.

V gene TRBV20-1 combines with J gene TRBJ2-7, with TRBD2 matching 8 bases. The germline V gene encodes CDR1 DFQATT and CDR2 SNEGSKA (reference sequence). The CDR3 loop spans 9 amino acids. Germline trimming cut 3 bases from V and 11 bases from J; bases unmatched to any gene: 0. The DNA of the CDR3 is TGCAGTGCTAGCGGGGGGGAGTACTTC. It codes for CSASGGEYF.

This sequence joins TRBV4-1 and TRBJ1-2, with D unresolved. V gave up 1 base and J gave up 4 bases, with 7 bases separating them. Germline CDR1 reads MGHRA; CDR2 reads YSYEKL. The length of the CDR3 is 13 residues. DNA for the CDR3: TGCGCCAGCAGCCAAGTGGGAGTCTATGGCTACACCTTC. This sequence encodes CASSQVGVYGYTF.

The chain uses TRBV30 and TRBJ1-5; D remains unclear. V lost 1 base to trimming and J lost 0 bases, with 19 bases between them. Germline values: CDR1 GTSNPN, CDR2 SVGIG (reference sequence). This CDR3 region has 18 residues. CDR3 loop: CAWSGRDTRSYSNQPQHF. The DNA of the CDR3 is TGTGCCTGGAGTGGTCGGGATACCCGATCCTATAGCAATCAGCCCCAGCATTTT.

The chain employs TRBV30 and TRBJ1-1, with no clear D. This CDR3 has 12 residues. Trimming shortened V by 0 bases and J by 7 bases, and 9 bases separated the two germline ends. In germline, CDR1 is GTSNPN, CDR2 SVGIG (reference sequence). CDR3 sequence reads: CAWSVSGYEAFF. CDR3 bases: TGTGCCTGGAGTGTATCCGGGTATGAAGCTTTCTTT.

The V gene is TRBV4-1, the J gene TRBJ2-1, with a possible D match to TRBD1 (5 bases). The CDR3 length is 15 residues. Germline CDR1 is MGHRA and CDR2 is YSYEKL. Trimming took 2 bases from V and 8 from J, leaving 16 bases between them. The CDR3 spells CASSQSGREGDEQFF. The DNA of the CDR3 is TGCGCCAGCAGCCAATCGGGTAGGGAAGGGGATGAGCAGTTCTTC.

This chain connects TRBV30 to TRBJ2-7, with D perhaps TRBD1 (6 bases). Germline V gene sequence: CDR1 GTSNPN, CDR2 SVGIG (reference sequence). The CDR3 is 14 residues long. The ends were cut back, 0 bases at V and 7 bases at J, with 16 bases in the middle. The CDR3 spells CAWSVPGATWEQYF. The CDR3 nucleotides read TGTGCCTGGAGTGTGCCAGGGGCTACGTGGGAGCAGTACTTC. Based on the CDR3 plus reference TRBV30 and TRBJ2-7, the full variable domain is SQTIHQWPATLVQPVGSPLSLECTVEGTSNPNLYWYRQAAGRGLQLLFYSVGIGQISSEVPQNLSASRPQDRQFILSSKKLLLSDSGFYLCAWSVPGATWEQYFGPGTRLTVT.

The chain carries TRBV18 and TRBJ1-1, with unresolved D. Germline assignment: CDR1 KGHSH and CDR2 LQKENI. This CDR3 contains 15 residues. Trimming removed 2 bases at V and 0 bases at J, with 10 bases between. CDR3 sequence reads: CASSPGQNMNTEAFF. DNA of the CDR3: TGTGCCAGCTCACCAGGGCAGAACATGAACACTGAAGCTTTCTTT.

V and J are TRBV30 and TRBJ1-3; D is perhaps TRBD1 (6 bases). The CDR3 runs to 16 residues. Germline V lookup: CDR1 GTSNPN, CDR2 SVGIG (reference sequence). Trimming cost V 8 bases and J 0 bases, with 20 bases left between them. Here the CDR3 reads CAGSGQRFLSGNTIYF. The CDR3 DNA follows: TGTGCCGGCAGCGGACAGAGGTTCCTCTCTGGAAACACCATATATTTT. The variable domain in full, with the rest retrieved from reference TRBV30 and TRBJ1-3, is SQTIHQWPATLVQPVGSPLSLECTVEGTSNPNLYWYRQAAGRGLQLLFYSVGIGQISSEVPQNLSASRPQDRQFILSSKKLLLSDSGFYLCAGSGQRFLSGNTIYFGEGSWLTVV.

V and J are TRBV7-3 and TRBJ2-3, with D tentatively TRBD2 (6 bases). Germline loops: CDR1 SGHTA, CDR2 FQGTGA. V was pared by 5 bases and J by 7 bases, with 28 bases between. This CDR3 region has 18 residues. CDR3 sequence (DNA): TGTGCCAGCAGCGCCCGGACTCGGGAGAGTCATCTACCGTATACGCAGTATTTT. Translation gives CASSARTRESHLPYTQYF.